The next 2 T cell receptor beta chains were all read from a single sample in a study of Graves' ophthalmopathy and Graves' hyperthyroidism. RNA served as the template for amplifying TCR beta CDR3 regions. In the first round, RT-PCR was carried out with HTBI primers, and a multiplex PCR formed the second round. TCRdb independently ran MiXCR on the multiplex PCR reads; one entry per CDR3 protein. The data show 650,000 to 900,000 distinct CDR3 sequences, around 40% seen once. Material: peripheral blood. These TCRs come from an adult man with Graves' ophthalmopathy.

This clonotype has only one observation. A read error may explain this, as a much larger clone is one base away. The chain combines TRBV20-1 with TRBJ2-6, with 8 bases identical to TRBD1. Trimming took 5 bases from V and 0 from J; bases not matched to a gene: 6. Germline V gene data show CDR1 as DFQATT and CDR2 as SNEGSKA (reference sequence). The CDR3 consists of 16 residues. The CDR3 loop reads CSALTGEVSGANVLTF. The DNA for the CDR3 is TGCAGTGCTTTGACAGGGGAGGTCTCTGGGGCCAACGTCCTGACTTTC.

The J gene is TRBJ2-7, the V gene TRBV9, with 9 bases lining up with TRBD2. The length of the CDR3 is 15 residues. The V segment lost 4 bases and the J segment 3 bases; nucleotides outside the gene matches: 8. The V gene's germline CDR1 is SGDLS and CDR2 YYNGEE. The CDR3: CASSSRAGGNYEQYF. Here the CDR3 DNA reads TGTGCCAGCAGCTCCCGAGCGGGAGGAAACTACGAGCAGTACTTC.